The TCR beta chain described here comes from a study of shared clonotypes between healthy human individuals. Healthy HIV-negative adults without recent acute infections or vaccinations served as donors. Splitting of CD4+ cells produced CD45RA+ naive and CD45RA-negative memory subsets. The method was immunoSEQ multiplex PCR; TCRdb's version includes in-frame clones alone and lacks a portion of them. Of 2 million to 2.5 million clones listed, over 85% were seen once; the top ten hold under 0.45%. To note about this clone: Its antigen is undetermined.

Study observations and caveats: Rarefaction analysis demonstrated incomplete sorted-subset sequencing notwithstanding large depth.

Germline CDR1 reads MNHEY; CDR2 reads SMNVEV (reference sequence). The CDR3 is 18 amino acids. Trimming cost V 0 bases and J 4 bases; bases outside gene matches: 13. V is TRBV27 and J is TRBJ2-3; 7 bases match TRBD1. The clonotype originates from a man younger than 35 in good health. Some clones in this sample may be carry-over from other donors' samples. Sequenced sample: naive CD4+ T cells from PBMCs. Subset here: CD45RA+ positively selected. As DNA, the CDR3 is TGTGCCAGCAGTTTATCAATAAGCCGACAGGGAGCCGCAGATACGCAGTATTTT. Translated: CASSLSISRQGAADTQYF.